These T cell receptor beta chains were read from a single sample in a study of graft-versus-host responses after intestinal transplantation. TCRdb's copy holds only in-frame clones and misses some; the assay was immunoSEQ multiplex PCR. The data contain fewer than 25,000 clones, 70% to 90% of them singletons. This specimen consisted of PBMCs, obtained more than 450 days after intestinal transplant. These receptors originate from a human patient who received an intestinal transplant, so some T cells may come from the graft donor. Each CDR3 is given with its conserved first and last residue. The D gene is left open where the match is weak. For some rows the clone size is stated as once, few or many, or as a class when expanded; others skip it.

TRBD1 | . | TRBJ2-7 | TRBV19 | TGTGCCAGTAGTATCGGGACAGGGCTTTGGGAGCAGTACTTC | CASSIGTGLWEQYF
TRBD1 | . | TRBJ2-2 | TRBV4-1 | TGCGCCAGCAGCCAAGCCGGGACAGGGAGGGACACCGGGGAGCTGTTTTTT | CASSQAGTGRDTGELFF
. | . | TRBJ1-2 | TRBV28 | TGTGCCAGCAGTTTGAACATTCCCGAGTATGGCTACACCTTC | CASSLNIPEYGYTF
TRBD1 | few | TRBJ2-2 | TRBV5-6 | TGTGCCAGCAGCTTGGATGTGGGCAGGGGGATGGCCGGGGAGCTGTTTTTT | CASSLDVGRGMAGELFF
TRBD2 | once | TRBJ2-1 | TRBV6-1 | TGTGCCAGCAGTACCGGGACTAGCGGGGTGAATGAGCAGTTCTTC | CASSTGTSGVNEQFF
TRBD2 | few | TRBJ2-7 | TRBV6-5 | TGTGCCAGCAGTTCCTCCTCAGCGGGAGGGCTGGACGAGCAGTACTTC | CASSSSSAGGLDEQYF
TRBD2 | . | TRBJ2-1 | TRBV7-9 | TGTGCCAGCCTAGGGGGGACTAGCGGGAATGAGCAGTTCTTC | CASLGGTSGNEQFF
. | . | TRBJ2-7 | TRBV30 | TGTGCCTGGAGTGTAGGCAGGGGCCCCTACGAGCAGTACTTC | CAWSVGRGPYEQYF
. | . | TRBJ2-7 | TRBV10-2 | TGCGCCAGCAGAACGGAGGAGGACCACTACGAGCAGTACTTC | CASRTEEDHYEQYF
. | . | TRBJ1-4 | TRBV5-1 | TGCGCCAGCAGCCCTAGACACAATTATGAAAAACTGTTTTTT | CASSPRHNYEKLFF
. | . | TRBJ2-5 | TRBV6-6 | TGTGCCAGCAGATTCCAGGGCGTAGCGTATGAGACCCAGTACTTC | CASRFQGVAYETQYF
. | . | TRBJ2-7 | TRBV28 | TGTGCCAGCAGTTTATCTGTGGGGTACTACGAGCAGTACTTC | CASSLSVGYYEQYF
. | . | TRBJ2-1 | TRBV7-3 | TGTGCCAGCAGCTTAGGGAACAATGAGCAGTTCTTC | CASSLGNNEQFF
TRBD1 | . | TRBJ2-1 | TRBV27 | TGTGCCAGCAGTTCAACAGGGGGCGCTTACAATGAGCAGTTCTTC | CASSSTGGAYNEQFF
. | . | TRBJ2-5 | TRBV19 | TGTGCCAGTAGTACCCGGGACGCCCACAGCCAAGAGACCCAGTACTTC | CASSTRDAHSQETQYF
TRBD2 | . | TRBJ2-7 | TRBV7-3 | TGTGCCAGCAGTCCCACGGCGGGAGGGCGACAGTACTTC | CASSPTAGGRQYF
. | . | TRBJ1-1 | TRBV6-5 | TGTGCCAGCAGTTACTCCCAGTGGGTGAAAAATGAAGCTTTCTTT | CASSYSQWVKNEAFF
. | . | TRBJ1-1 | TRBV7-2 | TGTGCCAGCAGCTTAGGAGGGGGGTACACTGAAGCTTTCTTT | CASSLGGGYTEAFF
TRBD2 | . | TRBJ2-7 | TRBV10-3 | TGTGCCATCGGTGGTAGCGGGGAGTCCTACGAGCAGTACTTC | CAIGGSGESYEQYF
. | . | TRBJ2-1 | TRBV6-1 | TGTGCCAGCAGTTTGGGAGGTTACTACAATGAGCAGTTCTTC | CASSLGGYYNEQFF
TRBD1 | . | TRBJ1-6 | TRBV9 | TGTGCCAGCAGCGAGCGGGGACAGGGGGGATCACCCCTCCACTTT | CASSERGQGGSPLHF
. | . | TRBJ2-3 | TRBV6-5 | TGTGCCAGCACTAACAGGGCCCAACACACAGATACGCAGTATTTT | CASTNRAQHTDTQYF
TRBD2 | few | TRBJ2-2 | TRBV15 | TGTGCCACCAGCAGAGTCGGGAGGGGCCCCGGGGAGCTGTTTTTT | CATSRVGRGPGELFF
TRBD2 | . | TRBJ2-3 | TRBV19 | TGTGCCAGTAGCATTGGGACTAGCGTGGGCCGACCAGATACGCAGTATTTT | CASSIGTSVGRPDTQYF
TRBD1 | . | TRBJ1-5 | TRBV7-9 | TGTGCCAGCAGCTTCACAGGGGAACAGCAGCCCCAGCATTTT | CASSFTGEQQPQHF
. | . | TRBJ1-2 | TRBV29-1 | TGCACCTCGCAGGGTGACTATGGCTACACCTTC | CTSQGDYGYTF
. | . | TRBJ2-5 | TRBV29-1 | TGCAGCGCCGACCCCACCGCGGAGACCCAGTACTTC | CSADPTAETQYF
TRBD1 | few | TRBJ2-7 | TRBV27 | TGTGCCAGCAGTTATCCACAGGGGTACGAGCAGTACTTC | CASSYPQGYEQYF
TRBD2 | . | TRBJ2-1 | TRBV9 | TGTGCCAGCAGCGCAACTAGCGGGAGGGGGAATGAGCAGTTCTTC | CASSATSGRGNEQFF
TRBD2 | . | TRBJ2-7 | TRBV7-9 | TGTGCCAGCAGCCCTGGGGGGGTTTCCTACGAGCAGTACTTC | CASSPGGVSYEQYF
. | . | TRBJ1-2 | TRBV21-1 | TGTGCCAGCAGCAAAGCGCTCCCCGGTGGCTACACCTTC | CASSKALPGGYTF
TRBD1 | once | TRBJ1-3 | TRBV5-6 | TGTGCCAGCAGCATAGGGACAGGGGCGTGGGGCACCATATATTTT | CASSIGTGAWGTIYF
. | . | TRBJ2-3 | TRBV10-3 | TGTGCCATCAGTGAGGGGGACGGCCGAGATACGCAGTGTTTT | CAISEGDGRDTQCF
. | . | TRBJ2-6 | TRBV6-1 | TGTGCCAGCACTACCGCAGGGTTTGGGGCCAACGTCCTGACTTTC | CASTTAGFGANVLTF
. | . | TRBJ2-7 | TRBV29-1 | TGCAGCGTTGGGATGGGTAGCAGCTACGAGCAGTACTTC | CSVGMGSSYEQYF
. | few | TRBJ2-1 | TRBV4-1 | TGCGCCAGCAGCCAGGAGGGGGGGGATGAGCAGTTCTTC | CASSQEGGDEQFF